This T cell receptor beta chain was captured by sequencing in a study of T cells in Graves' hyperthyroidism and ophthalmopathy. For the study at large: Peripheral blood collection took place at initial diagnosis, before any treatment.

The PBMCs studied were ones that came from 10 ml fresh peripheral blood. With respect to this clonotype: Its antigen remains unknown.

Template material for amplifying TCR beta CDR3 regions consisted of RNA transcripts. RT-PCR in the first round (using the HTBI primer set) targeted the TCR CDR3. TCRdb itself ran the multiplex PCR reads through MiXCR, one entry per CDR3 protein. The sample has 600,000 to 900,000 distinct CDR3 sequences; roughly 15% are singletons. General observations from the study: Ophthalmopathy was model-predicted a median around 6.7 months pre-onset. Most clonotypes expanded in the thyroid (above 0.001) were also present in blood.

Germline CDR1 reads SGHKS; CDR2 reads YYEKEE (reference sequence). The CDR3 loop spans 16 amino acids. Trimming took 4 bases from V and 4 from J; bases not matched to a gene: 9. This TCR was recovered from a man aged 18 to 29 with Graves' hyperthyroidism. The chain carries TRBV5-5 and TRBJ2-2, with TRBD1 matching over 8 bases. The sequencing input was blood. CDR3 bases: TGTGCCAGCAGCGACAAGCAGGGGGCTTTCACCGGGGAGCTGTTTTTT. As protein: CASSDKQGAFTGELFF.